Listed below are T cell receptor beta chains from one sample, sequenced in a study of T cell changes during pregnancy in multiple sclerosis. Assay used: immunoSEQ multiplex PCR; TCRdb lists only in-frame clones, some missing. Altogether 91,000 or so clones are present, 93% being singletons, with the ten largest covering 0.99%. Sample: peripheral blood, taken after pregnancy. The receptors stem from a female donor with multiple sclerosis, enrolled in a pregnancy study. Both conserved end residues are part of each CDR3. Fields, in order: D gene, clone size, V gene, CDR3 length, J gene, CDR3 protein, CDR3 DNA. D genes are given only for firm matches. Clone size, where shown, is once, few, many, or a class for clones that have expanded.

D: TRBD2
size: -
V: TRBV19
length: 15
J: TRBJ2-7
CDR3: CASSMGSGRTYEQYF
DNA: TGTGCCAGTAGTATGGGGAGCGGGAGAACCTACGAGCAGTACTTC

D: -
size: few
V: TRBV5-6
length: 16
J: TRBJ2-3
CDR3: CASSPGWGRSTDTQYF
DNA: TGTGCCAGCAGCCCTGGGTGGGGGCGTAGCACAGATACGCAGTATTTT

D: TRBD1
size: -
V: TRBV9
length: 15
J: TRBJ1-1
CDR3: CASSSSQGVNTEAFF
DNA: TGTGCCAGCAGCTCCTCACAGGGGGTGAACACTGAAGCTTTCTTT

D: -
size: -
V: TRBV28
length: 14
J: TRBJ2-7
CDR3: CAITGLRPLYEQYF
DNA: TGTGCCATCACGGGACTCCGGCCCCTCTACGAGCAGTACTTC

D: TRBD2
size: -
V: TRBV7-9
length: 15
J: TRBJ2-7
CDR3: CASSRPSGSPYEQYF
DNA: TGTGCCAGCAGCCGACCTAGCGGTAGTCCCTACGAGCAGTACTTC

D: -
size: -
V: TRBV6-5
length: 11
J: TRBJ1-2
CDR3: CASTRGYGYTF
DNA: TGTGCCAGCACCCGAGGCTATGGCTACACCTTC

D: TRBD1
size: -
V: TRBV30
length: 14
J: TRBJ2-3
CDR3: CAWSEGTGEDTQYF
DNA: TGTGCCTGGAGTGAAGGGACAGGGGAAGATACGCAGTATTTT

D: -
size: -
V: TRBV7-2
length: 13
J: TRBJ2-7
CDR3: CASSRGLTYEQYF
DNA: TGTGCCAGCAGCAGGGGACTTACCTACGAGCAGTACTTC

D: -
size: -
V: TRBV5-1
length: 13
J: TRBJ2-7
CDR3: CASSSLESYEQYF
DNA: TGCGCCAGCAGCTCATTAGAGAGCTACGAGCAGTACTTC

D: -
size: -
V: TRBV18
length: 15
J: TRBJ1-4
CDR3: CASSPSRVPNEKLFF
DNA: TGTGCCAGCTCACCTTCCAGGGTACCTAATGAAAAACTGTTTTTT

D: -
size: once
V: TRBV27
length: 15
J: TRBJ2-7
CDR3: CASSQGGGIHYEQYF
DNA: TGTGCCAGCAGTCAAGGTGGGGGGATACACTACGAGCAGTACTTC

D: -
size: -
V: TRBV4-1
length: 15
J: TRBJ2-7
CDR3: CASSQASGGHYEQYF
DNA: TGCGCCAGCAGCCAAGCCTCCGGGGGTCACTACGAGCAGTACTTC

D: -
size: -
V: TRBV13
length: 15
J: TRBJ2-7
CDR3: CASSLGLTPAYEQYF
DNA: TGTGCCAGCAGCTTGGGCCTAACTCCCGCCTACGAGCAGTACTTC

D: -
size: -
V: TRBV28
length: 10
J: TRBJ1-2
CDR3: CASSSNGYTF
DNA: TGTGCCAGCAGTTCTAATGGCTACACCTTC

D: -
size: -
V: TRBV5-6
length: 17
J: TRBJ2-1
CDR3: CASSYLRDKGAYNEQFF
DNA: TGTGCCAGCAGCTATCTTCGGGACAAGGGGGCCTACAATGAGCAGTTCTTC

D: -
size: -
V: TRBV6-5
length: 12
J: TRBJ2-7
CDR3: CASSSPYYEQYF
DNA: TGTGCCAGCAGTAGCCCATACTACGAGCAGTACTTC

D: -
size: -
V: TRBV4-1
length: 14
J: TRBJ1-1
CDR3: CASSWGLGNTEAFF
DNA: TGCGCCAGCAGCTGGGGACTGGGGAACACTGAAGCTTTCTTT

D: TRBD2
size: -
V: TRBV5-1
length: 16
J: TRBJ2-3
CDR3: CASSLEGLADTDTQYF
DNA: TGCGCCAGCAGCTTGGAGGGACTAGCGGACACAGATACGCAGTATTTT

D: TRBD1
size: -
V: TRBV9
length: 11
J: TRBJ1-2
CDR3: CASSATGFYTF
DNA: TGTGCCAGCAGCGCGACAGGGTTCTACACCTTC

D: TRBD2
size: -
V: TRBV7-8
length: 18
J: TRBJ2-7
CDR3: CASSLARLAGGGGEEQYF
DNA: TGTGCCAGCAGCTTAGCCAGACTAGCGGGAGGGGGGGGTGAGGAGCAGTACTTC

D: TRBD2
size: once
V: TRBV5-6
length: 15
J: TRBJ2-7
CDR3: CASTRQGRGLAGIYF
DNA: TGTGCCAGCACCCGACAGGGGAGGGGACTAGCGGGAATTTACTTC